This record looks at one TCR beta chain sequence and its context. This sample was taken from a study of blood T cell repertoires in COVID-19. In the study overall: Both acute and convalescent COVID-19 samples were obtained from the United States, Italy and Spain. The cDNA or gDNA used as material had been derived from T cells, B-cell-depleted T cells, or PBMCs.

Enrolment of Seattle patients took place during active infection, and they were followed longitudinally. Sequencing used immunoSEQ multiplex PCR; TCRdb keeps in-frame clones, though not all of them. Here the sample spans around 84,000 clones, around 82% being singletons. Input material: peripheral blood. The source of this sequence is a man in his 60s with COVID-19, enrolled during active disease.

The CDR3 loop is CASSLASGGGQETQYF. The CDR3 region has the DNA TGTGCCAGCAGCTTAGCCAGCGGGGGGGGCCAAGAGACCCAGTACTTC. This chain uses TRBV7-2 with TRBJ2-5; 10 bases match TRBD2. This CDR3 spans 16 amino acids. From germline, CDR1 is SGHTA and CDR2 FQGNSA. Trimming cost V 0 bases and J 1 base; bases outside gene matches: 2.